This TCR beta chain originates from a study of low-dose radiotherapy and immunotherapy resistance in tumors. Priming of first-strand cDNA relied on TRAV- and TRBV-specific primers (covering alpha and beta chains). A roughly 22-cycle PCR with a constant-region primer and V-primer adapter amplified TCRs. TCRdb ran MiXCR on the reads and lists one entry per CDR3 protein. The table has 60,000 to 90,000 distinct CDR3 sequences, more than 25% seen once. The V and J ends lost 2 bases and 5 bases respectively, with 9 bases between them. Germline CDR1 SQVTM, CDR2 ANQGSEA. The length of the CDR3 is 12 residues. Time point specified: before trial treatment.

This sample comprised PBMCs, obtained before treatment. The V and J genes are TRBV29-1 and TRBJ2-5, with a possible D match to TRBD1 (5 bases). This sequence was found in a female donor with ovarian cancer. The CDR3 region has the DNA TGCAGCGTTGAACCAGGGTGGGAGACCCAGTACTTC. Its protein product is CSVEPGWETQYF.